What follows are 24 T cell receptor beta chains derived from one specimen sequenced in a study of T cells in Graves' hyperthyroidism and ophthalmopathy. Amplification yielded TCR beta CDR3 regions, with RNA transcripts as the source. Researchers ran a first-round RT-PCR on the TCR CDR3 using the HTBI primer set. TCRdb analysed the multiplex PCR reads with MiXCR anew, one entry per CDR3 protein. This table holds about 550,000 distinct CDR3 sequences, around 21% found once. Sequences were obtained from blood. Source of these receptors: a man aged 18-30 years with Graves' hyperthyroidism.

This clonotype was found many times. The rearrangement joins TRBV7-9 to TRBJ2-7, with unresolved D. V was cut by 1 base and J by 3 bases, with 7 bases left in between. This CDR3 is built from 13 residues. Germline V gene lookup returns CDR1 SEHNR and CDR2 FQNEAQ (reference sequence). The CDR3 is CASSLEEDYEQYF. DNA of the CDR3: TGTGCCAGCAGCTTAGAAGAAGACTACGAGCAGTACTTC.

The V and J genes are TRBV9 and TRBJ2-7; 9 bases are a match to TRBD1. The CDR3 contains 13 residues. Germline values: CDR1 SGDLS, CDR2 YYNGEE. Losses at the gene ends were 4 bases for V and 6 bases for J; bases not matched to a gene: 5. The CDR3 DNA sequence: TGTGCCAGCAGCTGGACAGGGGAGGCCGAGCAGTACTTC. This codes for CASSWTGEAEQYF.

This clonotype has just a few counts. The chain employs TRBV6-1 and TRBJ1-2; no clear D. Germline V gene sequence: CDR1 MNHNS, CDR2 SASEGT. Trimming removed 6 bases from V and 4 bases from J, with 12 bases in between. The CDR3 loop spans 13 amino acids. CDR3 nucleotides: TGTGCCAGCAGGATCGACGGCAGCTATGGCTACACCTTC. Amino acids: CASRIDGSYGYTF.

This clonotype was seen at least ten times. The CDR3 sequence is CAIRPVGQGNSGNTIYF. CDR3 bases: TGTGCCATCAGGCCGGTGGGACAGGGAAACTCTGGAAACACCATATATTTT. The chain recombines TRBV10-3 with TRBJ1-3; 9 bases agree with TRBD1. With V trimmed by 6 bases and J by 0 bases, 9 bases remained unmatched. CDR1 and CDR2 (germline): ENHRY, SYGVKD. The CDR3 spans 17 residues.

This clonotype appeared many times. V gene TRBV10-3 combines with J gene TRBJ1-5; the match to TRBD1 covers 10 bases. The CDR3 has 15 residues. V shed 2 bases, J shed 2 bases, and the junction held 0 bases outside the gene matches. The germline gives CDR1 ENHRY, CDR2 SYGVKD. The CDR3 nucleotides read TGTGCCATCAGTGAGGGGACAGGGGGCAATCAGCCCCAGCATTTT. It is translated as CAISEGTGGNQPQHF.

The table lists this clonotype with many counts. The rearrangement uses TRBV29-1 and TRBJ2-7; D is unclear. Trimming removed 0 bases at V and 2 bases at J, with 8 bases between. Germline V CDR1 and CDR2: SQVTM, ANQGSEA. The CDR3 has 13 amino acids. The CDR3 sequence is CSVEDRRTYEQYF. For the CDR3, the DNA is TGCAGCGTTGAAGATCGACGGACCTACGAGCAGTACTTC.

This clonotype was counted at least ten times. This CDR3 reads CASSVNRGSGNTEAFF. Here the CDR3 DNA reads TGTGCCAGCAGTGTTAACAGGGGTAGTGGGAACACTGAAGCTTTCTTT. This rearrangement joins TRBV2 to TRBJ1-1; 7 bases line up with TRBD1. With 4 bases clipped from V and 1 base from J, the junction kept 9 bases outside the gene matches. Germline CDR1 SNHLY, CDR2 FYNNEI. CDR3 length: 16 amino acids. The full variable domain, with the rest looked up from reference TRBV2 and TRBJ1-1, is EPEVTQTPSHQVTQMGQEVILRCVPISNHLYFYWYRQILGQKVEFLVSFYNNEISEKSEIFDDQFSVERPDGSNFTLKIRSTKLEDSAMYFCASSVNRGSGNTEAFFGQGTRLTVV.

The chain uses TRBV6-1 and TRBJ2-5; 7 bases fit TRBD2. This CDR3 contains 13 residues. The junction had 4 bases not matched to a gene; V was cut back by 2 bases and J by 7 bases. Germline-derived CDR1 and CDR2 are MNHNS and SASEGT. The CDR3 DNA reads TGTGCCAGCAGTGAACAAAGGGAGGGGACCCAGTACTTC. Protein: CASSEQREGTQYF.

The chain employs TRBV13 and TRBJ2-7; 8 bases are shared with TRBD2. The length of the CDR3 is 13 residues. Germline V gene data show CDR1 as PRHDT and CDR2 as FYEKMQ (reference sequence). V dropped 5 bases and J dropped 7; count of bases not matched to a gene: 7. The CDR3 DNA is TGTGCCAGCAGCCTCGGGACTAGGGGGGAGCAGTACTTC. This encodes CASSLGTRGEQYF.

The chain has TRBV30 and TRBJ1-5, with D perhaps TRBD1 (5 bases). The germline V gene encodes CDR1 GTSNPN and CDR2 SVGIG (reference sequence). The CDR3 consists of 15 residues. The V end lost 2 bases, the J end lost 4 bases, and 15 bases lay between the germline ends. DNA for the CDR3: TGTGCCTGGAGTAGGGACCCAGGCGGGAATCAGCCCCAGCATTTT. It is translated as CAWSRDPGGNQPQHF.

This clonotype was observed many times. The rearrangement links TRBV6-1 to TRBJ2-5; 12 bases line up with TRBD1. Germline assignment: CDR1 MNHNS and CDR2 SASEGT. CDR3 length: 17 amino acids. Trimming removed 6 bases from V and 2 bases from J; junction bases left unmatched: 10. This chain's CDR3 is CASSSRDRGQRQETQYF. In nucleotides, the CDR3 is TGTGCCAGCAGCTCCCGGGACAGGGGGCAGCGACAAGAGACCCAGTACTTC.

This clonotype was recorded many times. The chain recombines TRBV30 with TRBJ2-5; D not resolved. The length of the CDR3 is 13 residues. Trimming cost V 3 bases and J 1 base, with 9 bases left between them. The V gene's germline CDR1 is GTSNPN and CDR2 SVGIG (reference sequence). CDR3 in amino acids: CAWSAWAQETQYF. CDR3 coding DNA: TGTGCCTGGAGCGCGTGGGCCCAAGAGACCCAGTACTTC. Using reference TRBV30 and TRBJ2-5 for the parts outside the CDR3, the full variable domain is SQTIHQWPATLVQPVGSPLSLECTVEGTSNPNLYWYRQAAGRGLQLLFYSVGIGQISSEVPQNLSASRPQDRQFILSSKKLLLSDSGFYLCAWSAWAQETQYFGPGTRLLVL.

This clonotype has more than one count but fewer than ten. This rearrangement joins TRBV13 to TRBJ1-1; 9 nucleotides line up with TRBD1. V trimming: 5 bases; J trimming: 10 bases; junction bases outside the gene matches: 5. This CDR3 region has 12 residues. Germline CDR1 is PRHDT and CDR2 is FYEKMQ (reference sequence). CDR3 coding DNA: TGTGCCAGCAGCCCAACAGGGGGCGGAGCTTTCTTT. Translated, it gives CASSPTGGGAFF.

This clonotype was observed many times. As DNA, the CDR3 is TGTGCCAGCCGGGACAGGTCATTGTTCCCGTATGGCTACACCTTC. Translation: CASRDRSLFPYGYTF. The V and J genes are TRBV28 and TRBJ1-2, with 8 positions matching TRBD1. Trimming removed 8 bases from V and 5 bases from J; junction bases left unmatched: 13. This CDR3 is built from 15 residues. CDR1 and CDR2 (germline): MDHEN, SYDVKM.

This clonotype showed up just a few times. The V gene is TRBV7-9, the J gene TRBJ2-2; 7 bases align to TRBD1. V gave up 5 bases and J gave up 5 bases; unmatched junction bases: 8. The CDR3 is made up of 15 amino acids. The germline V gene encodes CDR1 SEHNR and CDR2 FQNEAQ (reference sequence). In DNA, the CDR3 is TGTGCCAGCAGCCTTGACAGGGCGTGGACCGGGGAGCTGTTTTTT. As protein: CASSLDRAWTGELFF. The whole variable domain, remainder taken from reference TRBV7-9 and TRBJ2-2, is DTGVSQNPRHKITKRGQNVTFRCDPISEHNRLYWYRQTLGQGPEFLTYFQNEAQLEKSRLLSDRFSAERPKGSFSTLEIQRTEQGDSAMYLCASSLDRAWTGELFFGEGSRLTVL.

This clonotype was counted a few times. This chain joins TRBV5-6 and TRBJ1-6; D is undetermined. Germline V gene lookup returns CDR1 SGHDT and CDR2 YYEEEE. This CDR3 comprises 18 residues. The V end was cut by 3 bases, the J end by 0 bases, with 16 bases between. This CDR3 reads CASSSAQRAGSYNSPLHF. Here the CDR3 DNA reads TGTGCCAGCAGCTCCGCCCAACGGGCAGGCTCCTATAATTCACCCCTCCACTTT.

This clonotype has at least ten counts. CDR3 sequence: CASSPSGVGGNTIYF. Written as DNA, the CDR3 is TGTGCCAGCAGTCCGTCGGGGGTCGGTGGAAACACCATATATTTT. The chain carries TRBV14 and TRBJ1-3; D might be TRBD1 (5 bases). Germline CDR1 SGHDN, CDR2 FVKESK. This CDR3 comprises 15 residues. Trimming cost V 6 bases and J 3 bases, with 15 bases left between them.

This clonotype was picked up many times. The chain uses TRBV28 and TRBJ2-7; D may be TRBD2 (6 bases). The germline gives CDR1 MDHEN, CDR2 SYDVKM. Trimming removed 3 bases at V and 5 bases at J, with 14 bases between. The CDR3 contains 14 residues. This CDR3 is CASSFRGGDDEQYF. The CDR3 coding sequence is TGTGCCAGCAGTTTTCGTGGAGGGGATGACGAGCAGTACTTC.

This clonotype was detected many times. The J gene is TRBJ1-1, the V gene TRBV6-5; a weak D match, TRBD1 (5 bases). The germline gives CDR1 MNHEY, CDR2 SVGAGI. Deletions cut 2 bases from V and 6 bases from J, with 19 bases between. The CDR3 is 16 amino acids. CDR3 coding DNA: TGTGCCAGCAGTTACGGGACTCCGAATTACAGCCCTGAAGCTTTCTTT. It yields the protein CASSYGTPNYSPEAFF.

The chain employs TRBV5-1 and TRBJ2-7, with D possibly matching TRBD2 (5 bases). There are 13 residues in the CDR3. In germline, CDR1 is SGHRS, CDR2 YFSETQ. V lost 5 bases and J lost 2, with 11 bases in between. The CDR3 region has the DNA TGCGCCAGCAGGCCGGACGGGACCTACGAGCAGTACTTC. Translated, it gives CASRPDGTYEQYF.

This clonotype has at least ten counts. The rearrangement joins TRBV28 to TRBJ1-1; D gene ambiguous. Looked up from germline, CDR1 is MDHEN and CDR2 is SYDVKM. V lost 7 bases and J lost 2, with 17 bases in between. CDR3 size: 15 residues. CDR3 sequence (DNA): TGTGCCAGCAATCCACCGGACGGGAGAAACACTGAAGCTTTCTTT. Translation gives CASNPPDGRNTEAFF.

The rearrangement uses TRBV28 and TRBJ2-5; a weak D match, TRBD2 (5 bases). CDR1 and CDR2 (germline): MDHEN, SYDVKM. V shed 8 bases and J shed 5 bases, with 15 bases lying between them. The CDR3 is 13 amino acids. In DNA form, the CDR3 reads TGTGCCAGCGCGGAAACCCGGAGGGAGACCCAGTACTTC. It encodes CASAETRRETQYF.

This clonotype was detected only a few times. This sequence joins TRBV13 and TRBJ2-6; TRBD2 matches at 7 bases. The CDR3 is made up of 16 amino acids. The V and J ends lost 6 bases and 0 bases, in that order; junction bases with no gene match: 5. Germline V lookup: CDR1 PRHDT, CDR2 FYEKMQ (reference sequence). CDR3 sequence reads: CASSLGGDSGANVLTF. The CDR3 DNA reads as TGTGCCAGCAGTCTTGGGGGGGACTCTGGGGCCAACGTCCTGACTTTC.

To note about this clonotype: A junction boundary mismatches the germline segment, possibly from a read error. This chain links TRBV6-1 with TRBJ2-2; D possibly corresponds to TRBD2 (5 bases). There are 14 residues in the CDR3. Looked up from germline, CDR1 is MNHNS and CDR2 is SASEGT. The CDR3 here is CASSLRLSTGDLFF. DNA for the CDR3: TGTGCCAGCAGCCTTCGGTTGAGCACCGGGGATCTGTTTTTT.